Sequencing of this T cell receptor beta chain was carried out in a study of identifying expanded T cells in peripheral blood. Germline V gene sequence: CDR1 LGHNA, CDR2 YSLEER. Trimming removed 1 base from V and 6 bases from J, with 3 bases in between. This CDR3 comprises 12 residues. During the collection period, no donor immune events like infections were recorded. Assay: immunoSEQ multiplex PCR; the TCRdb copy retains only in-frame clones and omits some. The repertoire includes approximately 100,000 clones, 88% of them detected once, and 3% to 5% sits in the top ten. This clonotype was sampled from a person aged 18 to 70 in good health. The sample consisted of blood. The chain uses TRBV4-3 and TRBJ2-2, with D uncertain. The CDR3 here is CASSQAPGELFF. The CDR3 DNA sequence: TGCGCCAGCAGCCAAGCCCCCGGGGAGCTGTTTTTT.